Following are 29 T cell receptor beta chains from one sample sequenced in a study of blood T cell repertoires in COVID-19. Sequencing used immunoSEQ multiplex PCR; TCRdb keeps in-frame clones, though not all of them. This table has approximately 140,000 clones, approximately 79% appearing once. The sample was PBMCs or T cells enriched from blood (not recorded which). These receptors originate from a man aged 35 to 55 with acute COVID-19.

The chain is built from TRBV10-1 and TRBJ2-2; 7 bases are a match to TRBD1. The CDR3 loop spans 15 amino acids. The V segment lost 6 bases and the J segment 3 bases; nucleotides outside the gene matches: 7. Germline CDR1 reads WNHNN; CDR2 reads SYGVQD (reference sequence). This chain's CDR3 is CASSKGGEDTGELFF. The CDR3 DNA reads TGCGCCAGCAGCAAAGGGGGCGAGGACACCGGGGAGCTGTTTTTT.

This clone was picked up a small number of times. This chain links TRBV28 with TRBJ1-4, with D possibly being TRBD1 (5 bases). This CDR3 is 14 amino acids long. Looked up from germline, CDR1 is MDHEN and CDR2 is SYDVKM. The V end was cut by 6 bases, the J end by 5 bases, with 13 bases between. CDR3 bases: TGTGCCAGCAGCTCGCCCGGGGGGAATGAAAAACTGTTTTTT. The encoded protein is CASSSPGGNEKLFF.

For the CDR3, the DNA is TGTGCCAGCAGCCCGGAGGCCGGACTAGGGGGAGAGACCCAGTACTTC. Protein sequence: CASSPEAGLGGETQYF. This chain joins TRBV7-9 and TRBJ2-5, with a tentative D call TRBD2 (7 bases). Trimming took off 5 bases at V and 4 bases at J, with 20 bases between the two ends. The CDR3 is 16 amino acids. Germline V gene sequence: CDR1 SEHNR, CDR2 FQNEAQ (reference sequence).

J is TRBJ2-4 and V is TRBV12-3 or TRBV12-4; D not resolved. The CDR3 is made up of 13 amino acids. The V gene lost 6 bases and the J gene lost 9 bases, with 15 bases spanning the gap. Here the CDR3 reads CASSSVAVGIQYF. In DNA form, the CDR3 reads TGTGCCAGCAGCTCGGTGGCGGTCGGCATTCAGTACTTC.

A single count supports this clone. The genes are TRBV5-3 and TRBJ1-5; D gene unclear. TRBV5-3 qualifies as an ORF whose function is uncertain. The CDR3 has 14 amino acids. Trimming took off 5 bases at V and 3 bases at J, with 12 bases between the two ends. The CDR3 here is CARSPHGFNQPQHF. The CDR3 nucleotides read TGTGCCAGAAGTCCCCACGGTTTCAATCAGCCCCAGCATTTT.

This clone was seen only once. The V gene is TRBV9, the J gene TRBJ1-6; D is unclear. V was shortened by 3 bases and J by 6 bases, with 16 bases between the two germline ends. Germline values: CDR1 SGDLS, CDR2 YYNGEE. This CDR3 comprises 16 residues. CDR3 in DNA: TGTGCCAGCAGCGCCTTTAGAGGGTGGTCTAATTCACCCCTCCACTTT. This sequence encodes CASSAFRGWSNSPLHF.

This clone came up once. The chain couples TRBV19 to TRBJ1-2; D gene uncertain. The V gene lost 2 bases and the J gene lost 4 bases, with 23 bases spanning the gap. Germline values: CDR1 LNHDA, CDR2 SQIVND (reference sequence). There are 18 residues in the CDR3. The DNA for the CDR3 is TGTGCCAGTAGTATAAAGGGAGCGCTCACCAAACCACTCTATGGCTACACCTTC. This encodes CASSIKGALTKPLYGYTF.

The rearrangement joins TRBV2 to TRBJ2-2, with D possibly being TRBD2 (6 bases). This CDR3 has 15 residues. Germline CDR1 is SNHLY and CDR2 is FYNNEI. V lost 6 bases to trimming and J lost 1 base, with 12 bases between them. CDR3 amino acids: CASSPGTGNTGELFF. The CDR3 DNA follows: TGTGCCAGCAGCCCCGGGACTGGGAACACCGGGGAGCTGTTTTTT.

This chain connects TRBV4-1 to TRBJ2-5; 8 bases are a match to TRBD2. CDR1 is MGHRA, CDR2 YSYEKL, per germline. This CDR3 has 17 amino acids. J lost 5 bases, V lost 0 bases, and 11 bases had no gene match. CDR3 amino acids: CASSQDRGGVYVETQYF. CDR3 in DNA: TGCGCCAGCAGCCAAGATCGGGGGGGCGTATATGTCGAGACCCAGTACTTC.

With respect to this clone: The same CDR3 arises from other DNA sequences in this sample as well. The rearrangement joins TRBV3-1 (or the pseudogene TRBV3-2) to TRBJ2-1; D is undetermined. CDR3 length equals 12 residues. V was clipped by 4 bases and J by 5 bases, with 6 bases between them. CDR1 and CDR2 (germline): LGHDT, YNNKEL (reference sequence). In DNA, the CDR3 is TGTGCCAGCAGCCTCACAGACAATGAGCAGTTCTTC. Translating it yields CASSLTDNEQFF.

V usage is TRBV6-6 and J usage is TRBJ1-6; D ambiguous. Germline CDR1 and CDR2: MNHNY and SVGAGI (reference sequence). The V gene lost 2 bases and the J gene lost 9 bases, with 11 bases spanning the gap. The CDR3 is 14 amino acids. CDR3 nucleotide sequence: TGTGCCAGCAGTTACGGAGACGAGGGTTCACCCCTCCACTTT. It codes for CASSYGDEGSPLHF.

The chain is built from TRBV19 and TRBJ1-1; D uncertain. This CDR3 is 14 amino acids long. V lost 7 bases and J 1 base, leaving 13 bases between the germline ends. From germline, CDR1 is LNHDA and CDR2 SQIVND (reference sequence). The CDR3 loop is CASTLAGTNTEAFF. The CDR3 DNA reads TGTGCCAGTACCTTGGCGGGCACGAACACTGAAGCTTTCTTT.

Comments on this clone: The identical CDR3 is also encoded by other nucleotide sequences in the sample. The chain couples TRBV7-9 to TRBJ2-1, with TRBD2 matching over 15 bases. V trimming: 5 bases; J trimming: 9 bases; junction bases outside the gene matches: 5. Germline lookup yields CDR1 SEHNR and CDR2 FQNEAQ (reference sequence). This CDR3 has 15 residues. The CDR3 is CASSPRTSGRGEQFF. The DNA for the CDR3 is TGTGCCAGCAGCCCGCGGACTAGCGGGAGGGGTGAGCAGTTCTTC. The full variable domain, in which reference TRBV7-9 and TRBJ2-1 provide the parts outside the CDR3, is DTGVSQNPRHKITKRGQNVTFRCDPISEHNRLYWYRQTLGQGPEFLTYFQNEAQLEKSRLLSDRFSAERPKGSFSTLEIQRTEQGDSAMYLCASSPRTSGRGEQFFGPGTRLTVL.

This chain joins TRBV19 and TRBJ2-7, with a possible D match to TRBD1 (6 bases). The CDR3 consists of 13 residues. Germline V lookup: CDR1 LNHDA, CDR2 SQIVND (reference sequence). The V end was cut by 3 bases, the J end by 3 bases, with 9 bases between. The CDR3 protein is CASSILRGYEQYF. CDR3 bases: TGTGCCAGTAGTATCCTCAGGGGCTACGAGCAGTACTTC.

The rearrangement uses TRBV2 and TRBJ2-3, with a weak D call TRBD1 (6 bases). Germline V gene data show CDR1 as SNHLY and CDR2 as FYNNEI. The V end lost 8 bases, the J end lost 0 bases, and 9 bases lay between the germline ends. The CDR3 consists of 13 residues. CDR3 in amino acids: CASLQGSTDTQYF. The DNA of the CDR3 is TGTGCCAGCTTACAGGGAAGCACAGATACGCAGTATTTT.

This chain connects TRBV5-1 to TRBJ1-4; TRBD1 agrees at 8 bases. There are 13 residues in the CDR3. Looked up from germline, CDR1 is SGHRS and CDR2 is YFSETQ. The V and J ends lost 3 bases and 8 bases, in that order; junction bases with no gene match: 3. The CDR3 loop reads CASSSGQAEKLFF. CDR3 coding DNA: TGCGCCAGCAGCTCGGGACAGGCGGAAAAACTGTTTTTT.

This chain joins TRBV5-1 and TRBJ2-3; D possibly corresponds to TRBD2 (5 bases). Looked up from germline, CDR1 is SGHRS and CDR2 is YFSETQ. The CDR3 runs to 16 residues. The V and J ends lost 0 bases and 0 bases respectively, with 11 bases between them. The CDR3 nucleotides read TGCGCCAGCAGCTTGGGTAGCGTTTCTAGCACAGATACGCAGTATTTT. It translates to CASSLGSVSSTDTQYF.

V usage is TRBV3-1 (or the pseudogene TRBV3-2) and J usage is TRBJ1-5; 8 bases fit TRBD1. V lost 3 bases and J lost 12; bases outside the gene matches: 7. CDR3 length equals 13 residues. Per the germline V gene, CDR1 is LGHDT and CDR2 is YNNKEL (reference sequence). The CDR3 sequence is CASSHGRQGRQHF. Here the CDR3 DNA reads TGTGCCAGCAGCCACGGGCGACAGGGGCGCCAGCATTTT.

The CDR3, as DNA: TGTGCCAGCAGCGGTGGACAGAGCAATCAGCCCCAGCATTTT. Translation gives CASSGGQSNQPQHF. V usage is TRBV3-1 (or the pseudogene TRBV3-2) and J usage is TRBJ1-5, with a weak D call TRBD1 (6 bases). CDR3 size: 14 residues. Germline V CDR1 and CDR2: LGHDT, YNNKEL (reference sequence). Trimming took 5 bases from V and 1 from J, leaving 9 bases between them.

The chain links TRBV29-1 to TRBJ2-1; tentatively, D is TRBD2 (5 bases). Trimming shortened V by 4 bases and J by 9 bases, and 10 bases separated the two germline ends. The CDR3 is 11 amino acids. The germline CDR1 and CDR2 sequences are SQVTM and ANQGSEA. The CDR3 nucleotides read TGCAGCGTTGGAAGAGAGGGTGAGCAGTTCTTC. Residues: CSVGREGEQFF.

This clone was detected only a few times. A junction boundary mismatches the germline segment, possibly from a read error. V gene TRBV28 combines with J gene TRBJ1-2; D is possibly TRBD1 (5 bases). The CDR3 contains 13 residues. The V gene's germline CDR1 is MDHEN and CDR2 SYDVKM. The CDR3 DNA reads as TGTGCCAGCAGTTTAGGGACGGACTACGGCTACACCTTC. Its protein product is CASSLGTDYGYTF.

V gene TRBV19 combines with J gene TRBJ1-1; D uncertain. The germline CDR1 and CDR2 sequences are LNHDA and SQIVND (reference sequence). V dropped 7 bases and J dropped 5 bases, with 14 bases sitting between them. CDR3 length: 13 amino acids. The CDR3 sequence is CASKGGLRTEAFF. The CDR3 region has the DNA TGTGCCAGTAAGGGCGGACTGAGAACTGAAGCTTTCTTT.

V is TRBV10-3 and J is TRBJ2-1; D possibly corresponds to TRBD1 (6 bases). The CDR3 loop spans 12 amino acids. Germline V gene sequence: CDR1 ENHRY, CDR2 SYGVKD. Trimming left V 9 bases short and J 3 bases short, with 9 bases between. The CDR3 sequence: CAIRQDYNEQFF. The DNA for the CDR3 is TGTGCCATTCGACAGGACTACAATGAGCAGTTCTTC.

The count of this clone is one. This chain connects TRBV10-3 to TRBJ1-5, with D uncertain. The germline CDR1 and CDR2 sequences are ENHRY and SYGVKD. The length of the CDR3 is 16 residues. V gave up 3 bases and J gave up 3 bases, with 15 bases separating them. The CDR3 is CAISDFDGISNQPQHF. The CDR3 DNA reads as TGTGCCATCAGTGATTTTGACGGGATTTCCAATCAGCCCCAGCATTTT.

CDR3 bases: TGTGCCAGCAGTTTTAAGGGGGGGAACACCATATATTTT. This gives the protein CASSFKGGNTIYF. The chain couples TRBV12-3 or TRBV12-4 to TRBJ1-3; possible D gene TRBD1, 6 bases. The CDR3 is made up of 13 amino acids. Deletions cut 3 bases from V and 7 bases from J, with 10 bases between.

For this clone: This same CDR3 is encoded by further DNA sequences in the sample. The chain recombines TRBV9 with TRBJ2-5; 7 nucleotides match TRBD2. The CDR3 has 15 amino acids. The germline gives CDR1 SGDLS, CDR2 YYNGEE. V shed 0 bases and J 2 bases; nucleotides not matched to a gene: 4. CDR3 loop: CASSVAGGRQETQYF. The CDR3 DNA follows: TGTGCCAGCAGCGTAGCGGGGGGAAGGCAAGAGACCCAGTACTTC.

The rearrangement uses TRBV5-4 and TRBJ2-5, with 8 bases that match TRBD2. CDR3 length: 16 residues. The V gene end was trimmed by 0 bases and the J gene end by 2 bases; junction bases not matched to a gene: 6. Germline CDR1 is SGHNT and CDR2 is YYREEE (reference sequence). CDR3 loop: CASSLEGGGPQETQYF. CDR3 sequence (DNA): TGTGCCAGCAGCTTGGAGGGCGGGGGGCCGCAAGAGACCCAGTACTTC.

DNA of the CDR3: TGCAGTGCTAATCAAGGGGTAGGGCAGTACTTC. Amino acids: CSANQGVGQYF. The chain carries TRBV20-1 and TRBJ2-7, with D perhaps matching TRBD1 (5 bases). The germline V gene has CDR1 DFQATT and CDR2 SNEGSKA (reference sequence). V lost 4 bases and J 9 bases, leaving 13 bases between the germline ends. This CDR3 comprises 11 residues.

The rearrangement links TRBV7-2 to TRBJ2-7; 9 bases agree with TRBD1. This CDR3 spans 15 amino acids. J gave up 7 bases and V 0 bases, and 7 bases lay outside the gene matches. The germline CDR1 and CDR2 sequences are SGHTA and FQGNSA. The CDR3 DNA reads as TGTGCCAGCAGCTTAGCGGGACAGGGAATGTGGGAGCAGTACTTC. It codes for CASSLAGQGMWEQYF.